The clone carrying this T cell receptor (beta chain) was seen only once. Antigen: not known. Sequenced by immunoSEQ multiplex PCR; TCRdb stores in-frame clones only, minus some. The repertoire consists of 64,000 or so clones, with roughly 84% occurring once and the leading ten covering about 0.75%. The data originate from a study of OX40 agonist ivuxolimab in advanced cancers. Turning to the study itself: Ivuxolimab was delivered to patients intravenously every 2 weeks at doses spanning 0.01 to 10 mg/kg. Three patients got partial responses; one had hepatocellular carcinoma and two had cutaneous melanoma. Study-wide results and limits: Individuals who were partial responders at 0.1-3.0 mg/kg had clonal expansion that ranked among the lowest.

Trimming cost V 5 bases and J 4 bases, with 20 bases left between them. The V gene's germline CDR1 is SGHVS and CDR2 FNYEAQ. The CDR3 is 16 amino acids. The chain employs TRBV7-6 and TRBJ2-5, with D perhaps matching TRBD1 (5 bases). The receptor comes from an adult with an advanced solid tumor such as melanoma, head and neck, liver or kidney cancer. Sample: CD4+ or CD8+ T cells sorted from blood, taken in a trial of the OX40 agonist ivuxolimab. The CDR3 loop reads CASSPGHPGRRETQYF. The CDR3 coding sequence is TGTGCCAGCAGCCCTGGACACCCCGGGCGTCGAGAGACCCAGTACTTC.